Below are 2 T cell receptor beta chains sequenced from a single sample in a study of neurological immune-mediated disorders. MiXCR, applied by TCRdb to the 5' RACE reads, yields one record per CDR3 protein. Of about 66,000 distinct CDR3 sequences in the sample, about 4.2% are singletons; the top ten hold roughly 1.4%. Sequencing was carried out using PBMCs. The source is a man aged 30 to 45 with multiple sclerosis.

This clonotype was counted ten times or more. The gene calls are TRBV12-3 or TRBV12-4 and TRBJ2-1, with D possibly TRBD2 on 5 matching bases. Trimming cost V 10 bases and J 8 bases, with 24 bases left between them. CDR3 size: 15 residues. The CDR3 protein is CATKQRRYQSDEQFF. CDR3 nucleotides: TGTGCCACCAAACAGAGGAGGTACCAGAGCGATGAGCAGTTCTTC.

This clonotype was seen at least ten times. This chain links TRBV2 with TRBJ1-1, with a weak D call TRBD1 (5 bases). This CDR3 has 13 residues. Trimming shortened V by 6 bases and J by 8 bases, and 16 bases separated the two germline ends. From germline, CDR1 is SNHLY and CDR2 FYNNEI. The CDR3 region has the DNA TGTGCCAGCAGCCAGGGACCCCGGACCGAAGCTTTCTTT. This sequence encodes CASSQGPRTEAFF.